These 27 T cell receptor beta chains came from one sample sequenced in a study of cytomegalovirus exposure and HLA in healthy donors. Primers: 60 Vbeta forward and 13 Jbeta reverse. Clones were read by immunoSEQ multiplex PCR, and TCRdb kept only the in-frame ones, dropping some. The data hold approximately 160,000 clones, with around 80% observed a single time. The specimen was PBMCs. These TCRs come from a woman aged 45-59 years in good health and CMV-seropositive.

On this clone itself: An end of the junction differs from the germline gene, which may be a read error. This chain's CDR3 is CSSSLAGGLHGYTF. CDR3 DNA: TGTTCCAGCAGCTTAGCGGGGGGGTTGCATGGCTACACCTTC. The chain couples TRBV7-9 to TRBJ1-2; maybe TRBD1 (5 bases). CDR3 length: 14 residues. Germline assignment: CDR1 SEHNR and CDR2 FQNEAQ (reference sequence).

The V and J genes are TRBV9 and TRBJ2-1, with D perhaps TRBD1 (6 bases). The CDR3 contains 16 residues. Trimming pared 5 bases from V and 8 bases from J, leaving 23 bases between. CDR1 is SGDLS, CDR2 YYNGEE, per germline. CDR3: CASSGEPGHRVDEQFF. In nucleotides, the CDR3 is TGTGCCAGCAGTGGAGAACCGGGACACCGTGTCGATGAGCAGTTCTTC.

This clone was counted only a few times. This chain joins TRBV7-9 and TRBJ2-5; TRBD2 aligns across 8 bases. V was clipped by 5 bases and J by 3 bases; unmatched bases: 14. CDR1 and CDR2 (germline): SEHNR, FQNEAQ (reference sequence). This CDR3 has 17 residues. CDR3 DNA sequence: TGTGCCAGCAGCCCACTCCTATCACTAGCGGTGGAAGAGACCCAGTACTTC. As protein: CASSPLLSLAVEETQYF. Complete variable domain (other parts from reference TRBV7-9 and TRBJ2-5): DTGVSQNPRHKITKRGQNVTFRCDPISEHNRLYWYRQTLGQGPEFLTYFQNEAQLEKSRLLSDRFSAERPKGSFSTLEIQRTEQGDSAMYLCASSPLLSLAVEETQYFGPGTRLLVL.

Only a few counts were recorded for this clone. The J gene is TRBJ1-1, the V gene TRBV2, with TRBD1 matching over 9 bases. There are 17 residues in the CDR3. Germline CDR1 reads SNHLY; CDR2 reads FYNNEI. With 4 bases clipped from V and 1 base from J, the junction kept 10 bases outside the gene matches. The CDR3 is CASSAAKTGGTNTEAFF. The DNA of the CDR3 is TGTGCCAGCAGTGCCGCGAAGACAGGGGGAACGAACACTGAAGCTTTCTTT.

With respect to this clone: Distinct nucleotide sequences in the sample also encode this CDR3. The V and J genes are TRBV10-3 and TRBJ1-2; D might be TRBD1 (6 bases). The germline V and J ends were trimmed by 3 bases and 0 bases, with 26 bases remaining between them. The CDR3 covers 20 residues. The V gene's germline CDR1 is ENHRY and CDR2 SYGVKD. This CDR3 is CAISDPLQGQDVRANYGYTF. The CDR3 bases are TGTGCCATCAGTGACCCCTTACAGGGCCAAGATGTAAGAGCTAACTATGGCTACACCTTC.

The CDR3 DNA reads TGTGCCAGTAGTATGGCAGGGGGCGACGATACGCAGTATTTT. Translation gives CASSMAGGDDTQYF. V gene TRBV19 combines with J gene TRBJ2-3, with 8 bases fitting TRBD1. Germline V lookup: CDR1 LNHDA, CDR2 SQIVND (reference sequence). Trimming at V came to 3 bases and at J to 6 bases, leaving 5 bases not matched to a gene. The CDR3 consists of 14 residues. Full variable domain (missing parts from reference TRBV19 and TRBJ2-3): DGGITQSPKYLFRKEGQNVTLSCEQNLNHDAMYWYRQDPGQGLRLIYYSQIVNDFQKGDIAEGYSVSREKKESFPLTVTSAQKNPTAFYLCASSMAGGDDTQYFGPGTRLTVL.

CDR3 nucleotide sequence: TGTGCCACCAGCAAGGGACAGGGGGTGCGTGGCTACACCTTC. Its translation is CATSKGQGVRGYTF. The chain uses TRBV15 and TRBJ1-2, with 11 nucleotides matching TRBD1. The CDR3 is 14 amino acids. The germline V gene encodes CDR1 LNHNV and CDR2 YYDKDF (reference sequence). The V gene end was trimmed by 4 bases and the J gene end by 7 bases; junction bases not matched to a gene: 5.

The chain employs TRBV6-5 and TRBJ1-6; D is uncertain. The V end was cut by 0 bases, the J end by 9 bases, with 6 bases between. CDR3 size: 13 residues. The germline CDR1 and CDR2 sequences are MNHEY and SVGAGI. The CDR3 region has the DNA TGTGCCAGCAGTTACTCCACTGGTTCACCCCTCCACTTT. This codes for CASSYSTGSPLHF.

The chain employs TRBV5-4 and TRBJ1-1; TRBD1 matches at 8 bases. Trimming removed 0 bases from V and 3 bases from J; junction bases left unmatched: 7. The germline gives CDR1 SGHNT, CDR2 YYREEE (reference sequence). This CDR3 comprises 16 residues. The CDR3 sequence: CASSLGADRADTEAFF. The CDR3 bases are TGTGCCAGCAGCTTGGGGGCGGACAGGGCGGACACTGAAGCTTTCTTT.

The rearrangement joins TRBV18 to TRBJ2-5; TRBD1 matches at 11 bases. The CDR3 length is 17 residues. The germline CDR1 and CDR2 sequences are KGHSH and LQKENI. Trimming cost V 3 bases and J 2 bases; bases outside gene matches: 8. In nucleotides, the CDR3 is TGTGCCAGCTCACCTTCAGGGACAGGGGGACTTCAAGAGACCCAGTACTTC. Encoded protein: CASSPSGTGGLQETQYF. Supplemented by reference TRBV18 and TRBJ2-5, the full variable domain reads NAGVMQNPRHLVRRRGQEARLRCSPMKGHSHVYWYRQLPEEGLKFMVYLQKENIIDESGMPKERFSAEFPKEGPSILRIQQVVRGDSAAYFCASSPSGTGGLQETQYFGPGTRLLVL.

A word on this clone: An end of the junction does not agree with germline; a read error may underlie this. The CDR3 DNA follows: TGTTCCAGCAGCTTAGTGGCGGTGAACTATGGCTACACCTTC. Translation gives CSSSLVAVNYGYTF. The chain has TRBV7-9 and TRBJ1-2; D is undetermined. Germline-derived CDR1 and CDR2 are SEHNR and FQNEAQ (reference sequence). The CDR3 totals 14 residues.

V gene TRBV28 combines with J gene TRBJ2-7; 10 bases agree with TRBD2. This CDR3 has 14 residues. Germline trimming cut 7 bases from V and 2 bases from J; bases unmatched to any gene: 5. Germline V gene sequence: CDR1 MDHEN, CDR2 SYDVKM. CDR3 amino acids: CASNQLAGTYEQYF. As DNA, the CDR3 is TGTGCCAGCAATCAACTAGCGGGGACCTACGAGCAGTACTTC.

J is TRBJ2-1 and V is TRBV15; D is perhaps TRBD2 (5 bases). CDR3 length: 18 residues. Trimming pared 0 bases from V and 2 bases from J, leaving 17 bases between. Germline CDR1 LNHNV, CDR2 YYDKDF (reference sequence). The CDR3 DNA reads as TGTGCCACCAGCAGAGATACCGTCACTAGAGTAGCCTACAATGAGCAGTTCTTC. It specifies CATSRDTVTRVAYNEQFF.

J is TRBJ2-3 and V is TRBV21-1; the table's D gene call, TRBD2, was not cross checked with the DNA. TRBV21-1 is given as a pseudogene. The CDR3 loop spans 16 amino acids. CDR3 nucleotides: TGTGCCAGCTCGGGGGATAGCGGGGGACTCACAGATACGCAGTATTTT. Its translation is CASSGDSGGLTDTQYF.

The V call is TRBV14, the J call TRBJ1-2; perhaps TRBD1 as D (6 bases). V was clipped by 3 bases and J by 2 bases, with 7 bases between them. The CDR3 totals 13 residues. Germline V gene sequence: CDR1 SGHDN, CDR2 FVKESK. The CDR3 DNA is TGTGCCAGCAGCCAGCAGGGGAACTATGGCTACACCTTC. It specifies CASSQQGNYGYTF.

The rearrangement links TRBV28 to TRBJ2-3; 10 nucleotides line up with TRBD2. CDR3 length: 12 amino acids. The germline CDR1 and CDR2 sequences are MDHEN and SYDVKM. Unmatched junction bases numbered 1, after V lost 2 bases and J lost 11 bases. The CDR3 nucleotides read TGTGCCAGCAGTTTACCTAGCGGGGGGCAGTATTTT. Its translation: CASSLPSGGQYF.

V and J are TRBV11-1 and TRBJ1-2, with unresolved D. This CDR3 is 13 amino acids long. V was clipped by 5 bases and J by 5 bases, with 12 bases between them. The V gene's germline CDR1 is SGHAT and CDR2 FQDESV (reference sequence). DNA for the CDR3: TGTGCCAGCAGCAAGGAGTTGGAGTATGGCTACACCTTC. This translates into CASSKELEYGYTF.

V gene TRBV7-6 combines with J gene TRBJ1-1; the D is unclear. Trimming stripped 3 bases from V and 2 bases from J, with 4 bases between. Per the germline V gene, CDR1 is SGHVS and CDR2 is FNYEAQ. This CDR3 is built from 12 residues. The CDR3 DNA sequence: TGTGCCAGCAGCTTCTTAAACACTGAAGCTTTCTTT. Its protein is CASSFLNTEAFF.

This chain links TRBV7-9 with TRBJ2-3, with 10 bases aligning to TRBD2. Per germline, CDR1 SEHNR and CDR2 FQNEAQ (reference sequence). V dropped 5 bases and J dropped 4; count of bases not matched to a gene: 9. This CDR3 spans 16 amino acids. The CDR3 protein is CASSQGLAGVADTQYF. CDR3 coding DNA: TGTGCCAGCAGCCAGGGGCTAGCGGGAGTGGCAGATACGCAGTATTTT.

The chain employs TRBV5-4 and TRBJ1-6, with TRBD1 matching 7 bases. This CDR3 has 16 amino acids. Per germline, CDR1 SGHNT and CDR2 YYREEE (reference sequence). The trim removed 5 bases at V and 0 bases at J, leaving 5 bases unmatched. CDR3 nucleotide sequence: TGTGCCAGCAGGGCGGACAGGAGCTCCTATAATTCACCCCTCCACTTT. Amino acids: CASRADRSSYNSPLHF.

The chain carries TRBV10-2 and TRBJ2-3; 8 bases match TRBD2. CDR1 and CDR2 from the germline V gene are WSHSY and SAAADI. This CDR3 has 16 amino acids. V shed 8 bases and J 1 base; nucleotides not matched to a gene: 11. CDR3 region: CASGGLAGFRTDTQYF. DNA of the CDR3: TGCGCCAGCGGGGGATTAGCGGGGTTCCGCACAGATACGCAGTATTTT.

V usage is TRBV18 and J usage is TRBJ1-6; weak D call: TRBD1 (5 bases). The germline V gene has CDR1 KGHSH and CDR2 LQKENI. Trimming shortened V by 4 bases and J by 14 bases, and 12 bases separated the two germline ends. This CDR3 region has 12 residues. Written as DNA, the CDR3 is TGTGCCAGCTCACTGGCTGGGGCCTCCCTCCACTTT. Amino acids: CASSLAGASLHF.

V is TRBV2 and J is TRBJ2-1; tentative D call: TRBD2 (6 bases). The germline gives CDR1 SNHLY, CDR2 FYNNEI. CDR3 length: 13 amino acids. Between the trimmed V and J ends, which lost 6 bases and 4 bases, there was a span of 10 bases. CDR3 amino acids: CASRPGEYNEQFF. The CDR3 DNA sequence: TGTGCCAGCAGACCGGGAGAATACAATGAGCAGTTCTTC.

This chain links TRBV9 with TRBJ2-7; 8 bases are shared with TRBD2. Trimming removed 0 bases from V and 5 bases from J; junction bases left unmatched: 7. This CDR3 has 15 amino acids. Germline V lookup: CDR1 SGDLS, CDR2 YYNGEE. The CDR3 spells CASSVGSGSFNEQYF. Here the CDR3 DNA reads TGTGCCAGCAGCGTAGGGAGCGGGAGCTTCAACGAGCAGTACTTC.

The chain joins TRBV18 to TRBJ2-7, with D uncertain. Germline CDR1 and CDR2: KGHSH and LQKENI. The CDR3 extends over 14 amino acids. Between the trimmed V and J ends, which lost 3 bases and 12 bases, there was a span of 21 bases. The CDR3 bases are TGTGCCAGCTCACCTCCCGAGACACCGGTTCGTCGGTACTTC. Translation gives CASSPPETPVRRYF.

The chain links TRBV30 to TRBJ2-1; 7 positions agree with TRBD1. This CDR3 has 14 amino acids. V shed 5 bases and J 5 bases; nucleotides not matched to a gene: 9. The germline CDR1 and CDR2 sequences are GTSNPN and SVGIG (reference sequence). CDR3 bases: TGTGCCTGGGAGGGGGACAGCTACAACAATGAGCAGTTCTTC. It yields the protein CAWEGDSYNNEQFF.

CDR3 DNA sequence: TGTGCCAGCAGTCCCTGGGGACAGGGAAGAGCGACTGAAGCTTTCTTT. It specifies CASSPWGQGRATEAFF. The V call is TRBV28, the J call TRBJ1-1; 9 nucleotides align to TRBD1. CDR3 length: 16 amino acids. Germline trimming cut 5 bases from V and 5 bases from J; bases unmatched to any gene: 12. Looked up from germline, CDR1 is MDHEN and CDR2 is SYDVKM.